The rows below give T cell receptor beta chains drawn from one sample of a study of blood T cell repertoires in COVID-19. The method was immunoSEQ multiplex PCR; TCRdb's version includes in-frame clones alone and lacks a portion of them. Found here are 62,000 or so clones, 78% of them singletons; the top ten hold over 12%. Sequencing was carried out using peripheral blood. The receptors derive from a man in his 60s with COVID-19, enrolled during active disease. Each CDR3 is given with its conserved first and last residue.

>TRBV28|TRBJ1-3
CASTNRVASGNTIYF
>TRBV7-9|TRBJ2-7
CASSSGGGYEQYF
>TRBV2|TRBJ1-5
CASSEGYRGNQPQHF
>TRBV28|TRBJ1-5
CASSIRGRGGNQPQHF
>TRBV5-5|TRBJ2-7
CASSWDRSYEQYF
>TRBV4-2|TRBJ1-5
CASSQELRTGIFQPQHF
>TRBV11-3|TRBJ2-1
CASSLTRRQFF
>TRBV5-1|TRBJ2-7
CASSFAGRGGDEQYF
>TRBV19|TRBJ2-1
CASSRQGANSYNEQFF
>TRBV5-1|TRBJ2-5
CASSLGSGETQYF
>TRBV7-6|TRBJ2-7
CASSLKGDPFEQYF
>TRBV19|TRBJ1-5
CASSRTGTANNQPQHF
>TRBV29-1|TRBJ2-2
CSVRAGTNTGELFF
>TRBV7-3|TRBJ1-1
CASSSRQGTEAFF
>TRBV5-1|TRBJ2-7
CASSFSGGTYEQYF
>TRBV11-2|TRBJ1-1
CASSLTGGTEAFF
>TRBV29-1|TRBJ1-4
CSAEDRNFEKLFF
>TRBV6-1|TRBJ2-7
CASSDRQKISYEQYF
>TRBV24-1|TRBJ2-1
CATSDPGSGNEQFF
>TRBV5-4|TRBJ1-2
CASSLGQGGGYTF
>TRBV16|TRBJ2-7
CASSQTGGYEQYF
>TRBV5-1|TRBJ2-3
CASSPGTGPSTDTQYF
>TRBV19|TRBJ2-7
CASSKGTVLREEQYF
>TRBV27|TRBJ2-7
CASSPSGHNYEQYF
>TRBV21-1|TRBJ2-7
CASSKTGGGYEQYF